These T cell receptor beta chains were read from a single sample in a study of blood T cell repertoires in COVID-19. Libraries were prepared by immunoSEQ multiplex PCR; TCRdb keeps only in-frame clonotypes and omits some of them. This sample has approximately 90,000 clones, with roughly 70% found just once. Sequenced sample: peripheral blood. Receptors were obtained from a woman of 80 years or more with acute or convalescent COVID-19. CDR3s include the opening cysteine and the closing phenylalanine or tryptophan. D genes are given only for firm matches. Not every row has a clone size; where given, it reads once, few, many or a size class.

>18|TRBV10-1|TRBD2|.|TRBJ2-7
CASSEPGLAGGFSYEQYF
TGCGCCAGCAGTGAGCCGGGACTAGCGGGGGGATTCTCCTACGAGCAGTACTTC
>16|TRBV9|TRBD1|.|TRBJ2-2
CASSLAGQVALGELFF
TGTGCCAGCAGCCTGGCCGGACAGGTCGCCCTTGGGGAGCTGTTTTTT
>14|TRBV7-2|TRBD2|.|TRBJ2-1
CASSEDSGGNEQFF
TGTGCCAGCAGCGAAGATAGCGGGGGTAATGAGCAGTTCTTC
>14|TRBV7-2|TRBD1|.|TRBJ1-2
CASSLGDRKGGYTF
TGTGCCAGCAGCTTGGGGGACAGGAAAGGTGGCTACACCTTC
>16|TRBV4-1|.|.|TRBJ1-2
CASSQEWAGGNYGYTF
TGCGCCAGCAGCCAAGAGTGGGCAGGTGGGAACTATGGCTACACCTTC
>15|TRBV7-6|TRBD2|.|TRBJ2-3
CASSWGLAGTDTQYF
TGTGCCAGCAGCTGGGGACTAGCGGGGACGGATACGCAGTATTTT
>14|TRBV7-9|TRBD1|once|TRBJ1-2
CASSLTGAGDGYTF
TGTGCCAGCAGCTTAACAGGGGCAGGGGACGGCTACACCTTC
>13|TRBV9|.|.|TRBJ1-1
CASSTRWATEAFF
TGTGCCAGCAGCACTAGGTGGGCCACTGAAGCTTTCTTT
>15|TRBV5-1|.|.|TRBJ1-1
CASSLETVLNTEAFF
TGCGCCAGCAGCTTGGAAACAGTCTTGAACACTGAAGCTTTCTTT
>15|TRBV23-1|.|.|TRBJ2-7
CAGHLQPQGFYEQYF
TGCGCCGGCCACCTCCAGCCGCAGGGTTTTTACGAGCAGTACTTC
>14|TRBV7-2|TRBD2|.|TRBJ2-1
CASSPGGFYNEQFF
TGTGCCAGCAGCCCCGGGGGGTTCTACAATGAGCAGTTCTTC
>14|TRBV3-1/TRBV3-2|TRBD1|few|TRBJ1-5
CASSYRGSNQPQHF
TGTGCCAGCAGCTACAGGGGAAGCAATCAGCCCCAGCATTTT
>17|TRBV6-2/TRBV6-3|TRBD2|.|TRBJ2-5
CASSYFTRTSGGETQYF
TGTGCCAGCAGTTACTTCACCCGGACTAGCGGGGGCGAGACCCAGTACTTC
>13|TRBV2|.|few|TRBJ2-7
CASSVGQSYEQYF
TGTGCCAGCAGCGTAGGACAGTCCTACGAGCAGTACTTC
>12|TRBV30|.|once|TRBJ1-2
CAWSVLGKGYTF
TGTGCCTGGAGTGTATTGGGCAAAGGCTACACCTTC
>14|TRBV9|.|.|TRBJ2-1
CATSECLADNEQFF
TGTGCCACCTCCGAATGTCTGGCGGACAATGAGCAGTTCTTC
>17|TRBV14|.|.|TRBJ1-6
CASSQAAGTLYNSPLHF
TGTGCCAGCAGCCAAGCTGCAGGGACACTATATAATTCACCCCTCCACTTT
>14|TRBV19|.|.|TRBJ2-5
CASSIRGGQETQYF
TGTGCCAGTAGTATAAGAGGGGGCCAAGAGACCCAGTACTTC
>15|TRBV6-2/TRBV6-3|.|medium-sized|TRBJ2-2
CASSYEQMNTGELFF
TGTGCCAGCAGTTACGAACAGATGAACACCGGGGAGCTGTTTTTT
>13|TRBV18|.|.|TRBJ1-5
CASSPSYAQPQHF
TGTGCCAGCTCACCTAGCTATGCTCAGCCCCAGCATTTT
>15|TRBV9|.|.|TRBJ1-2
CASSVGGSTNYGYTF
TGTGCCAGCAGCGTGGGCGGGAGCACTAACTATGGCTACACCTTC
>15|TRBV15|TRBD1|few|TRBJ1-6
CATSRYRQGSSPLHF
TGTGCCACCAGCAGATATAGACAGGGGAGTTCACCCCTCCACTTT
>15|TRBV7-2|TRBD1|.|TRBJ1-2
CASSLIGQGGYGYTF
TGTGCCAGCAGCCTAATCGGACAGGGAGGCTATGGCTACACCTTC
>13|TRBV19|.|.|TRBJ2-5
CASSIQNQETQYF
TGTGCCAGTAGTATCCAGAACCAAGAGACCCAGTACTTC
>12|TRBV7-2|.|once|TRBJ1-5
CASSQGGEPQHF
TGTGCCAGCAGCCAGGGCGGCGAGCCCCAGCATTTT
>14|TRBV27|TRBD1|.|TRBJ1-5
CASSYDRGNQPQHF
TGTGCCAGCAGCTACGACAGGGGGAATCAGCCCCAGCATTTT
>15|TRBV6-2/TRBV6-3|.|.|TRBJ2-7
CASNPGPGGSYEQYF
TGTGCCAGCAACCCGGGTCCAGGAGGGTCCTACGAGCAGTACTTC
>15|TRBV7-2|TRBD1|.|TRBJ2-7
CASSLTGASSYEQYF
TGTGCCAGCAGCTTAACAGGGGCCAGCTCCTACGAGCAGTACTTC
>14|TRBV7-8|.|few|TRBJ1-1
CASSPGVMNTEAFF
TGTGCCAGCAGCCCAGGGGTCATGAACACTGAAGCTTTCTTT
>13|TRBV7-2|.|once|TRBJ1-2
CASSQGYAYGYTF
TGTGCCAGCAGCCAGGGATATGCCTATGGCTACACCTTC
>17|TRBV27|TRBD1|few|TRBJ1-6
CASSAHGGTGGYSPLHF
TGTGCCAGCAGTGCCCATGGGGGGACAGGGGGTTATTCACCCCTCCACTTT
>15|TRBV27|TRBD1|.|TRBJ1-6
CASSPRQGARSPLHF
TGTGCCAGCAGTCCCCGACAGGGGGCCCGTTCACCCCTCCACTTT
>15|TRBV24-1|TRBD1|.|TRBJ2-1
CATSEPGQGAGEQFF
TGTGCCACCAGTGAGCCGGGACAGGGGGCAGGTGAGCAGTTCTTC
>15|TRBV6-1|TRBD1|.|TRBJ1-2
CASSETRWDSHGYTF
TGTGCCAGCAGTGAAACAAGGTGGGACAGTCATGGCTACACCTTC
>19|TRBV6-2/TRBV6-3|TRBD2|.|TRBJ2-1
CASSYLLAGGFSSYNEQFF
TGTGCCAGCAGTTACCTTCTAGCGGGGGGCTTCAGCTCCTACAATGAGCAGTTCTTC
>14|TRBV5-4|.|few|TRBJ1-2
CASSFGREGYGYTF
TGTGCCAGCAGCTTCGGCAGGGAGGGCTATGGCTACACCTTC
>17|TRBV7-8|TRBD1|few|TRBJ1-5
CASSSGTGGLNHQPQHF
TGTGCCAGCAGCTCCGGGACAGGGGGCCTAAACCATCAGCCCCAGCATTTT
>13|TRBV6-1|.|.|TRBJ1-2
CASSERGATGYTF
TGTGCCAGCAGTGAACGGGGGGCGACGGGCTACACCTTC
>13|TRBV5-4|.|.|TRBJ1-1
CASWYGRGTEAFF
TGTGCCAGCTGGTACGGGAGGGGCACTGAAGCTTTCTTT
>16|TRBV28|.|.|TRBJ1-5
CASSLRLVFSNQPQHF
TGTGCCAGCAGTTTACGACTCGTATTTAGCAATCAGCCCCAGCATTTT
>14|TRBV10-3|TRBD1|few|TRBJ1-2
CAMTKGDRGYGYTF
TGTGCCATGACTAAAGGGGACAGGGGATATGGCTACACCTTC
>13|TRBV5-4|.|.|TRBJ1-2
CASSEGQNYGYTF
TGTGCCAGCAGCGAAGGACAGAACTATGGCTACACCTTC
>18|TRBV15|.|.|TRBJ1-2
CATSRDIRGSYYNYGYTF
TGTGCCACCAGCAGAGATATCAGGGGTTCTTACTATAACTATGGCTACACCTTC
>15|TRBV6-6|.|medium-sized|TRBJ1-5
CATQGVGYSNQPQHF
TGTGCCACCCAGGGTGTCGGCTATAGCAATCAGCCCCAGCATTTT
>16|TRBV5-1|TRBD1|.|TRBJ1-6
CASSLQGKSYNSPLHF
TGCGCCAGCAGCTTACAGGGGAAGTCCTATAATTCACCCCTCCACTTT
>18|TRBV6-4|TRBD1|few|TRBJ1-2
CASSDPSGTGGKGDGYTF
TGTGCCAGCAGTGACCCTTCAGGCACAGGGGGCAAAGGCGATGGCTACACCTTC
>11|TRBV20-1|TRBD2|.|TRBJ2-7
CSASGGSEQYF
TGCAGTGCTAGCGGGGGGAGCGAGCAGTACTTC
>15|TRBV15|.|.|TRBJ1-1
CATSRSLGRSTEAFF
TGTGCCACCAGCAGAAGCCTGGGGCGGAGCACTGAAGCTTTCTTT
>12|TRBV7-2|.|few|TRBJ2-7
CASSLHRAEQYF
TGTGCCAGCAGCTTGCACAGGGCCGAGCAGTACTTC
>15|TRBV5-1|TRBD1|.|TRBJ2-7
CASSPVTGDSYEQYF
TGCGCCAGCAGCCCGGTGACAGGGGACTCCTACGAGCAGTACTTC
>13|TRBV30|TRBD1|once|TRBJ1-5
CAWSQGGNQPQHF
TGTGCCTGGAGTCAGGGGGGCAATCAGCCCCAGCATTTT
>12|TRBV3-1/TRBV3-2|.|few|TRBJ2-1
CASSQDSYEQFF
TGTGCCAGCAGCCAAGATTCGTATGAGCAGTTCTTC
>12|TRBV18|TRBD1|.|TRBJ1-2
CASSYRGNGYTF
TGTGCCAGCTCGTACAGGGGGAATGGCTACACCTTC
>15|TRBV7-8|.|.|TRBJ1-3
CASSSAWSSGNTIYF
TGTGCCAGCAGCTCCGCCTGGAGCTCTGGAAACACCATATATTTT
>13|TRBV27|TRBD1|.|TRBJ2-3
CASRGQGANTQYF
TGTGCCAGCAGGGGACAGGGGGCTAATACGCAGTATTTT